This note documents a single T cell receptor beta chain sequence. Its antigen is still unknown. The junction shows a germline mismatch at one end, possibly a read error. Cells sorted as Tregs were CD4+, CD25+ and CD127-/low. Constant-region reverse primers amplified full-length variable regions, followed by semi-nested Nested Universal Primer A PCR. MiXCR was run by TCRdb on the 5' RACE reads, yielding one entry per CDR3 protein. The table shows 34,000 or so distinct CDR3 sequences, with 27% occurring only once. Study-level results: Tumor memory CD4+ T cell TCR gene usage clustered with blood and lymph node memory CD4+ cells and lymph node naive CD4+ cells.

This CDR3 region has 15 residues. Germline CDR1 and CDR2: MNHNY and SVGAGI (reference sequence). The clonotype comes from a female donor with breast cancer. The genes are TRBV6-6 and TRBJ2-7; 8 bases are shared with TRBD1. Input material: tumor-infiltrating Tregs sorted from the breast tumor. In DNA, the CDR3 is TGTGCCGGCAGCTCCGGGACAGGTGGCTCCTACGAGCAGTACTTC. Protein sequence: CAGSSGTGGSYEQYF.